Shown below are 21 T cell receptor beta chains from a single sample sequenced in a study of T cell repertoires in cytomegalovirus infection. TCRdb ran MiXCR on the reads and lists one entry per CDR3 protein. The table lists roughly 230,000 distinct CDR3 sequences, approximately 13% of them singletons. The sample comprised PBMCs. The receptors come from a human donor in good health (CMV status not recorded). Some clones in this sample may be carry-over from other donors' samples.

This clonotype appeared many times. The J gene is TRBJ2-1, the V gene TRBV11-2; 10 bases agree with TRBD2. The CDR3 extends over 15 amino acids. Germline lookup yields CDR1 SGHAT and CDR2 FQNNGV. The V gene end was trimmed by 4 bases and the J gene end by 7 bases; junction bases not matched to a gene: 7. CDR3 coding DNA: TGTGCCAGCAGCTCTCGCGGGACTAGCGTAAATGAGCAGTTCTTC. Its translation: CASSSRGTSVNEQFF.

This clonotype was counted a few times. The genes are TRBV20-1 and TRBJ2-3, with 9 bases identical to TRBD2. V gave up 6 bases and J gave up 6 bases; unmatched junction bases: 16. CDR3 size: 16 residues. Germline loops: CDR1 DFQATT, CDR2 SNEGSKA (reference sequence). As DNA, the CDR3 is TGCAGTGCCGTATCGGGACGGACTAGCGCCAGGGATACGCAGTATTTT. Protein product: CSAVSGRTSARDTQYF.

The rearrangement uses TRBV6-2 or TRBV6-3 and TRBJ2-3, with 14 positions matching TRBD2. Germline trimming cut 6 bases from V and 1 base from J; bases unmatched to any gene: 12. From germline, CDR1 is MNHEY and CDR2 SVGEGT. This CDR3 is built from 19 residues. The DNA for the CDR3 is TGTGCCAGCAGCCCCGGACTAGCGGGGGGCCCCAGTGGCACAGATACGCAGTATTTT. Translating gives CASSPGLAGGPSGTDTQYF.

Many counts were recorded for this clonotype. The chain carries TRBV7-2 and TRBJ1-5; 7 positions match TRBD1. V lost 3 bases, J lost 4 bases, and 6 bases stayed unmatched. The length of the CDR3 is 15 residues. Germline V CDR1 and CDR2: SGHTA, FQGNSA. This CDR3 reads CASSFEPGGNQPQHF. The CDR3 bases are TGTGCCAGCAGCTTTGAGCCAGGGGGAAATCAGCCCCAGCATTTT.

This clonotype has a count of ten or more. V and J are TRBV12-3 or TRBV12-4 and TRBJ1-2; 8 bases line up with TRBD1. V shed 3 bases and J 8 bases; nucleotides not matched to a gene: 5. The CDR3 runs to 13 residues. CDR3 nucleotide sequence: TGTGCCAGCAGTTTTCAGGGGGCGCGAGGCTACACCTTC. Translating it yields CASSFQGARGYTF.

The CDR3 sequence is CASSPRSGLDSYEQYF. CDR3 in DNA: TGCGCCAGCAGCCCGCGGAGTGGATTAGACTCCTACGAGCAGTACTTC. The V call is TRBV5-1, the J call TRBJ2-7; D gene unclear. The germline gives CDR1 SGHRS, CDR2 YFSETQ. V lost 4 bases to trimming and J lost 0 bases, with 17 bases between them. CDR3 length: 16 residues.

This clonotype was counted ten times or more. CDR3 region: CASTPFGQLNTGELFF. DNA of the CDR3: TGTGCCAGCACCCCCTTTGGGCAGCTGAACACCGGGGAGCTGTTTTTT. J is TRBJ2-2 and V is TRBV11-1; D not certain. The germline V gene encodes CDR1 SGHAT and CDR2 FQDESV (reference sequence). Trimming took off 7 bases at V and 1 base at J, with 16 bases between the two ends. This CDR3 contains 16 residues.

There are many counts of this clonotype. This rearrangement joins TRBV7-2 to TRBJ1-5; D remains ambiguous. With 3 bases removed from V and 0 bases from J, the gap between germline ends came to 6 bases. Germline V lookup: CDR1 SGHTA, CDR2 FQGNSA. The CDR3 totals 14 residues. The CDR3 reads CASSLANSNQPQHF. The CDR3 bases are TGTGCCAGCAGCTTGGCCAATAGCAATCAGCCCCAGCATTTT.

There are many counts of this clonotype. The gene calls are TRBV7-2 and TRBJ1-1; tentatively, D is TRBD1 (5 bases). The CDR3 has 15 residues. V lost 5 bases and J lost 2, with 15 bases in between. The germline gives CDR1 SGHTA, CDR2 FQGNSA. CDR3 DNA sequence: TGTGCCAGCAGCCCGGGACGACCGACTAACACTGAAGCTTTCTTT. This sequence encodes CASSPGRPTNTEAFF.

This clonotype was detected many times. The gene calls are TRBV4-3 and TRBJ2-3; D is tentatively TRBD1 or TRBD2 (6 bases each). Germline V gene data show CDR1 as LGHNA and CDR2 as YSLEER. CDR3 length equals 14 residues. V was pared by 2 bases and J by 5 bases, with 11 bases between. The CDR3 sequence: CASSQTRGVDTQYF. The CDR3, as DNA: TGCGCCAGCAGCCAAACTAGGGGGGTAGATACGCAGTATTTT.

This clonotype was recorded many times. The rearrangement uses TRBV7-8 and TRBJ2-3; 7 bases map to TRBD2. The CDR3 sequence is 16 residues long. Germline CDR1 and CDR2: SGHVS and FQNEAQ. The V and J ends lost 4 bases and 2 bases, in that order; junction bases with no gene match: 9. CDR3 coding DNA: TGTGCCAGCAGCTCCGCGACTAGCACCGACACAGATACGCAGTATTTT. It codes for CASSSATSTDTDTQYF.

Many counts were recorded for this clonotype. The rearrangement links TRBV7-2 to TRBJ1-1; D perhaps matches TRBD1 (5 bases). The length of the CDR3 is 15 residues. Germline V gene sequence: CDR1 SGHTA, CDR2 FQGNSA. With 4 bases removed from V and 4 bases from J, the gap between germline ends came to 16 bases. The CDR3: CASSWFLDGGTEAFF. The CDR3 bases are TGTGCCAGCAGCTGGTTTTTGGACGGGGGCACTGAAGCTTTCTTT.

There are many counts of this clonotype. The gene calls are TRBV7-2 and TRBJ2-7; no reliable D call. The CDR3 is made up of 15 amino acids. Trimming shortened V by 1 base and J by 1 base, and 11 bases separated the two germline ends. Germline loops: CDR1 SGHTA, CDR2 FQGNSA. CDR3 amino acids: CASSLDVGRSYEQYF. The CDR3 bases are TGTGCCAGCAGCTTAGACGTCGGACGTTCCTACGAGCAGTACTTC.

This clonotype showed up many times. The chain recombines TRBV7-9 with TRBJ1-2, with 8 bases identical to TRBD1. CDR1 and CDR2 (germline): SEHNR, FQNEAQ (reference sequence). V lost 3 bases, J lost 4 bases, and 4 bases stayed unmatched. This CDR3 is 14 amino acids long. In DNA form, the CDR3 reads TGTGCCAGCAGCTTCGGACAGGGCTTCTATGGCTACACCTTC. This encodes CASSFGQGFYGYTF.

This clonotype occurred many times. V gene TRBV7-9 combines with J gene TRBJ2-3; D remains ambiguous. V lost 5 bases, J lost 4 bases, and 13 bases lay in between. Germline CDR1 and CDR2: SEHNR and FQNEAQ (reference sequence). CDR3 length equals 14 residues. DNA for the CDR3: TGTGCCAGCAGCCAAGACCAAAAGTCAGATACGCAGTATTTT. Residues: CASSQDQKSDTQYF.

This clonotype was seen many times. The CDR3 nucleotides are TGCGCCAGCAGCTTGGGGGGGGTGGAAACTCGGACGCAGTATTTT. Its translation: CASSLGGVETRTQYF. J is TRBJ2-3 and V is TRBV5-1; weak D call: TRBD2 (6 bases). Germline loops: CDR1 SGHRS, CDR2 YFSETQ. There are 15 residues in the CDR3. The V end lost 0 bases, the J end lost 9 bases, and 17 bases lay between the germline ends.

This clonotype occurred a few times. Given a much more abundant clone one base away, this may be a read error. J is TRBJ1-5 and V is TRBV28; D remains unclear. The CDR3 consists of 13 residues. CDR1 is MDHEN, CDR2 SYDVKM, per germline. The ends were cut back, 7 bases at V and 5 bases at J, with 12 bases in the middle. CDR3 DNA: TGTGCCAGCACCACCGTCGGGTATCAGCCCCAGCATTTT. Its protein product is CASTTVGYQPQHF.

This chain links TRBV6-2 or TRBV6-3 with TRBJ2-7; maybe TRBD2 (5 bases). The CDR3 length is 16 residues. The germline gives CDR1 MNHEY, CDR2 SVGEGT. Trimming pared 8 bases from V and 1 base from J, leaving 21 bases between. The CDR3: CASSDPGSPGSYEQYF. DNA of the CDR3: TGTGCCAGCTCTGACCCGGGGTCACCGGGGTCCTACGAGCAGTACTTC.

In this sample, this clonotype turned up many times. The V and J genes are TRBV7-2 and TRBJ1-3; D uncertain. Per the germline V gene, CDR1 is SGHTA and CDR2 is FQGNSA. This CDR3 is 14 amino acids long. V dropped 3 bases and J dropped 4 bases, with 10 bases sitting between them. This chain's CDR3 is CASSFGGLGNTIYF. The DNA of the CDR3 is TGTGCCAGCAGCTTTGGAGGGCTCGGAAACACCATATATTTT.

This clonotype was seen only a few times. The chain combines TRBV5-5 with TRBJ1-6, with TRBD1 matching 8 bases. CDR1 is SGHKS and CDR2 is YYEKEE in the germline V gene (reference sequence). Unmatched junction bases numbered 5, after V lost 2 bases and J lost 4 bases. There are 16 residues in the CDR3. DNA of the CDR3: TGTGCCAGCAGCTTTTACAGGGGGGTTTATAATTCACCCCTCCACTTT. Protein sequence: CASSFYRGVYNSPLHF. Using reference TRBV5-5 and TRBJ1-6 for the parts outside the CDR3, the full variable domain is DAGVTQSPTHLIKTRGQQVTLRCSPISGHKSVSWYQQVLGQGPQFIFQYYEKEERGRGNFPDRFSARQFPNYSSELNVNALLLGDSALYLCASSFYRGVYNSPLHFGNGTRLTVT.

This clonotype was counted many times. The rearrangement joins TRBV7-9 to TRBJ2-1; 7 positions match TRBD1. This CDR3 spans 14 amino acids. The V and J ends lost 2 bases and 6 bases, in that order; junction bases with no gene match: 4. The germline CDR1 and CDR2 sequences are SEHNR and FQNEAQ (reference sequence). CDR3 nucleotides: TGTGCCAGCAGCTTAACAGGGGTGATCAATGAGCAGTTCTTC. Translating it yields CASSLTGVINEQFF.